Below are 28 T cell receptor beta chains sequenced from a single sample in a study of blood T cells in healthy people across ages. A second 7 to 11 cycle PCR used barcoded and J-beta primers. TCRdb redid the calling of the 5' RACE reads with MiXCR, one entry per CDR3 protein. The table includes about 1.5 million distinct CDR3 sequences, roughly 43% detected once. The sample consisted of blood. These receptors were taken from a woman under 30 in good health.

This chain joins TRBV12-3 or TRBV12-4 and TRBJ2-3; 7 nucleotides match TRBD1. Trimming took 5 bases from V and 0 from J; bases not matched to a gene: 5. CDR3 length: 15 residues. The CDR3 spells CASSKRQGSTDTQYF. The CDR3 coding sequence is TGTGCCAGCAGTAAAAGACAGGGAAGCACAGATACGCAGTATTTT.

This clonotype was counted only a few times. This chain joins TRBV29-1 and TRBJ1-4; TRBD1 agrees at 8 bases. V gave up 2 bases and J gave up 8 bases; unmatched junction bases: 4. The CDR3 has 13 residues. CDR1 is SQVTM, CDR2 ANQGSEA, per germline. The CDR3 DNA follows: TGCAGCGTTGAACAGGGGGCAAACGAAAAACTGTTTTTT. Its translation: CSVEQGANEKLFF.

This clonotype was seen only a few times. The chain employs TRBV29-1 and TRBJ2-1, with D tentatively TRBD1 (6 bases). The DNA matches TRBJ2-7 better at its end, which makes the J call doubtful. The CDR3 covers 14 residues. Germline values: CDR1 SQVTM, CDR2 ANQGSEA. CDR3 protein: CSVPDRFTYNEQYF. CDR3 in DNA: TGCAGCGTCCCGGACAGATTTACCTACAATGAGCAGTACTTC.

This clonotype was detected many times. The genes are TRBV27 and TRBJ2-7; D remains ambiguous. In germline, CDR1 is MNHEY, CDR2 SMNVEV (reference sequence). The CDR3 consists of 11 residues. Deletions cut 3 bases from V and 5 bases from J, with 5 bases between. The CDR3 bases are TGTGCCAGCAGTTTGGGGAACGAGCAGTACTTC. Amino acids: CASSLGNEQYF.

The genes are TRBV12-5 and TRBJ1-2; unclear D gene. This CDR3 spans 14 amino acids. Trimming left V 3 bases short and J 4 bases short, with 12 bases between. Germline V lookup: CDR1 LGHNT, CDR2 FRNRAP. The chain's CDR3 is CASGFVGDGYGYTF. The CDR3 bases are TGTGCTAGTGGTTTTGTGGGAGATGGCTATGGCTACACCTTC.

This clonotype turned up a few times. The chain links TRBV2 to TRBJ1-5; the match to TRBD1 covers 8 bases. J lost 9 bases, V lost 5 bases, and 6 bases had no gene match. Germline values: CDR1 SNHLY, CDR2 FYNNEI. This CDR3 comprises 13 residues. CDR3 protein: CASSSGQDLPQHF. In DNA form, the CDR3 reads TGTGCCAGCAGTTCGGGACAGGACCTGCCCCAGCATTTT.

V usage is TRBV20-1 and J usage is TRBJ2-3, with TRBD2 identical over 8 bases. The CDR3 runs 14 residues. V lost 4 bases, J lost 5 bases, and 8 bases stayed unmatched. Per the germline V gene, CDR1 is DFQATT and CDR2 is SNEGSKA (reference sequence). The CDR3 loop is CSAKLGRAQDTQYF. CDR3 bases: TGCAGTGCTAAACTCGGGAGGGCCCAAGATACGCAGTATTTT.

V gene TRBV4-3 combines with J gene TRBJ1-1, with D perhaps matching TRBD1 (5 bases). The length of the CDR3 is 16 residues. V was pared by 0 bases and J by 3 bases, with 14 bases between. Germline V lookup: CDR1 LGHNA, CDR2 YSLEER. This CDR3 is CASSQDPPRVYTEAFF. The CDR3 nucleotides read TGCGCCAGCAGCCAAGACCCCCCCAGGGTTTACACTGAAGCTTTCTTT.

This clonotype has more than one count but fewer than ten. The J gene is TRBJ2-5, the V gene TRBV20-1; D unresolved. Germline V gene lookup returns CDR1 DFQATT and CDR2 SNEGSKA (reference sequence). The CDR3 runs to 13 residues. Trimming left V 6 bases short and J 2 bases short, with 13 bases between. CDR3 residues: CSAASYPQETQYF. CDR3 in DNA: TGCAGTGCCGCCTCTTACCCACAAGAGACCCAGTACTTC.

This chain joins TRBV3-1 and TRBJ2-7, with 10 bases identical to TRBD2. From germline, CDR1 is LGHDT and CDR2 YNNKEL (reference sequence). After removal of 0 bases from V and 3 bases from J, the junction contained 8 bases not matched to a gene. The CDR3 consists of 17 residues. CDR3 loop: CASSQDVRLAGFYEQYF. The CDR3 DNA reads as TGTGCCAGCAGCCAAGACGTCCGACTAGCGGGCTTCTACGAGCAGTACTTC.

The V and J genes are TRBV6-6 and TRBJ1-2; a weak D match, TRBD1 (5 bases). Germline V gene data show CDR1 as MNHNY and CDR2 as SVGAGI (reference sequence). The CDR3 sequence is 15 residues long. V shed 2 bases and J shed 5 bases, with 15 bases lying between them. The CDR3 loop is CASSYGGRAGYGYTF. The CDR3 coding sequence is TGTGCCAGCAGTTACGGTGGCAGGGCGGGATATGGCTACACCTTC.

This clonotype has just a few counts. This rearrangement joins TRBV4-1 to TRBJ2-3; D is undetermined. This CDR3 contains 14 residues. CDR1 is MGHRA, CDR2 YSYEKL, per germline. Trimming removed 4 bases at V and 3 bases at J, with 11 bases between. CDR3 nucleotide sequence: TGCGCCAGCAGCCCTAAGACGTCTACAGATACGCAGTATTTT. This translates into CASSPKTSTDTQYF.

This chain connects TRBV6-1 to TRBJ2-5; weak D call: TRBD2 (6 bases). V gave up 2 bases and J gave up 11 bases, with 12 bases separating them. The CDR3 spans 12 residues. Per the germline V gene, CDR1 is MNHNS and CDR2 is SASEGT. Here the CDR3 DNA reads TGTGCCAGCAGTGAACTTTGGGGGGAGCAGTACTTC. It specifies CASSELWGEQYF.

V gene TRBV4-3 combines with J gene TRBJ2-3; tentative D call: TRBD1 (6 bases). The CDR3 runs 17 residues. Germline V lookup: CDR1 LGHNA, CDR2 YSLEER. The V end was cut by 4 bases, the J end by 3 bases, with 20 bases between. The DNA for the CDR3 is TGCGCCAGCAGCCCCTTCTTTGTGGGCAGGGGTACAGATACGCAGTATTTT. This encodes CASSPFFVGRGTDTQYF.

This clonotype was detected only a few times. The V and J genes are TRBV27 and TRBJ1-5; 8 bases fit TRBD1. This CDR3 region has 13 residues. The germline V gene encodes CDR1 MNHEY and CDR2 SMNVEV (reference sequence). The V gene end was trimmed by 2 bases and the J gene end by 9 bases; junction bases not matched to a gene: 3. CDR3 in amino acids: CASSLRTGLPQHF. CDR3 sequence (DNA): TGTGCCAGCAGTTTAAGGACAGGGCTGCCCCAGCATTTT.

This clonotype turned up a few times. V usage is TRBV6-6 and J usage is TRBJ2-7; D possibly corresponds to TRBD1 (6 bases). The CDR3 contains 14 residues. In germline, CDR1 is MNHNY, CDR2 SVGAGI (reference sequence). The V gene lost 10 bases and the J gene lost 0 bases, with 16 bases spanning the gap. In DNA form, the CDR3 reads TGTGCCACCTTTACAGGGCTGAGCTCCTACGAGCAGTACTTC. Its translation: CATFTGLSSYEQYF.

This clonotype was detected only a few times. The CDR3 sequence: CASSPLARADTQYF. As DNA, the CDR3 is TGTGCCAGCAGTCCACTAGCGCGAGCAGATACGCAGTATTTT. The chain couples TRBV12-3 or TRBV12-4 to TRBJ2-3; TRBD2 matches at 7 bases. The CDR3 totals 14 residues. V shed 5 bases and J 4 bases; nucleotides not matched to a gene: 6.

V is TRBV6-5 and J is TRBJ1-6; the D is unclear. V lost 6 bases, J lost 10 bases, and 16 bases lay in between. This CDR3 is built from 14 residues. Germline CDR1 reads MNHEY; CDR2 reads SVGAGI. DNA of the CDR3: TGTGCCAGCAGGGATCCTTCGCGGCTCTCACCCCTCCACTTT. Its protein product is CASRDPSRLSPLHF.

This chain joins TRBV7-2 and TRBJ1-3; D is unclear. Between the trimmed V and J ends, which lost 3 bases and 0 bases, there was a span of 12 bases. Germline values: CDR1 SGHTA, CDR2 FQGNSA. This CDR3 region has 16 residues. CDR3 region: CASSFSGQSSGNTIYF. The CDR3 DNA is TGTGCCAGCAGCTTTTCTGGCCAGAGCTCTGGAAACACCATATATTTT.

The chain employs TRBV6-2 or TRBV6-3 and TRBJ2-5; the D gene is possibly TRBD1 (6 bases). Germline CDR1 MNHEY, CDR2 SVGEGT. The CDR3 is 15 residues long. V shed 6 bases and J shed 11 bases, with 25 bases lying between them. The CDR3 DNA reads TGTGCCAGCAGACCCACAGGGTTTGGCTACAATGAGCAGTACTTC. Protein sequence: CASRPTGFGYNEQYF.

This clonotype was seen more than once but under ten times. This chain joins TRBV28 and TRBJ2-1, with 15 bases that match TRBD2. CDR3 length: 16 residues. Germline CDR1 and CDR2: MDHEN and SYDVKM. The junction had 7 bases not matched to a gene; V was cut back by 6 bases and J by 7 bases. CDR3: CASSWEGLAGGNEQFF. As DNA, the CDR3 is TGTGCCAGCAGCTGGGAGGGACTAGCGGGAGGTAATGAGCAGTTCTTC.

The sample holds a few counts of this clonotype. The chain uses TRBV4-1 and TRBJ1-2; D is unresolved. CDR1 is MGHRA, CDR2 YSYEKL, per germline. V shed 1 base and J shed 2 bases, with 11 bases lying between them. The CDR3 runs to 15 residues. In DNA form, the CDR3 reads TGCGCCAGCAGCCAAGGGGAGTTTTCGAACTATGGCTACACCTTC. This codes for CASSQGEFSNYGYTF.

This chain uses TRBV5-1 with TRBJ2-7; 7 positions match TRBD2. Losses at the gene ends were 0 bases for V and 6 bases for J; bases not matched to a gene: 6. Germline V gives CDR1 SGHRS, CDR2 YFSETQ. The length of the CDR3 is 14 residues. CDR3 DNA: TGCGCCAGCAGCTTGGAGGGAGGGGCCATCGAGCAGTACTTC. Translation: CASSLEGGAIEQYF.

The rearrangement links TRBV29-1 to TRBJ2-7; 10 bases match TRBD1. The CDR3 is 14 residues long. V lost 6 bases to trimming and J lost 4 bases; unmatched junction nucleotides: 9. The germline CDR1 and CDR2 sequences are SQVTM and ANQGSEA. The CDR3 DNA reads TGCAGCGTAGGCCGGGACAGGGGACAGTACGAGCAGTACTTC. This translates into CSVGRDRGQYEQYF.

This clonotype occurred a few times. This chain joins TRBV20-1 and TRBJ2-3, with D possibly TRBD2 on 7 matching bases. Trimming shortened V by 2 bases and J by 5 bases, and 14 bases separated the two germline ends. Germline V gene data show CDR1 as DFQATT and CDR2 as SNEGSKA (reference sequence). This CDR3 is built from 14 residues. CDR3 protein: CSARRRGAGDTQYF. The CDR3 nucleotides read TGCAGTGCTAGAAGACGGGGGGCCGGAGATACGCAGTATTTT.

The chain uses TRBV3-1 and TRBJ2-2; 10 bases match TRBD1. This CDR3 contains 14 residues. After removal of 7 bases from V and 6 bases from J, the junction contained 5 bases not matched to a gene. Germline V gene sequence: CDR1 LGHDT, CDR2 YNNKEL (reference sequence). CDR3 nucleotides: TGTGCCAGCAACCACGGACAGGGGGCCGGGGAGCTGTTTTTT. Translation: CASNHGQGAGELFF.

This chain joins TRBV28 and TRBJ1-1, with D possibly TRBD1 on 5 matching bases. V shed 4 bases and J shed 4 bases, with 13 bases lying between them. Germline CDR1 reads MDHEN; CDR2 reads SYDVKM. This CDR3 is 14 amino acids long. The CDR3 region is CASSSADSRTEAFF. Here the CDR3 DNA reads TGTGCCAGCAGTTCCGCTGACAGCCGCACTGAAGCTTTCTTT.

The chain uses TRBV7-9 and TRBJ2-1, with D maybe TRBD2 (7 bases). V was clipped by 0 bases and J by 1 base, with 19 bases between them. Per germline, CDR1 SEHNR and CDR2 FQNEAQ (reference sequence). The CDR3 spans 19 residues. DNA of the CDR3: TGTGCCAGCAGCTTAGCCCTACTTATCCGGGGGGCTTCCTACAATGAGCAGTTCTTC. It is translated as CASSLALLIRGASYNEQFF.